This T cell receptor beta chain was captured in a study of CD8+CD57+ T cells in acquired aplastic anemia. Genomic DNA provided the template from which TCR beta VDJ and CDR3 profiles were obtained. TCRdb reprocessed the reads with MiXCR, giving one entry per CDR3 protein. Among more than 250,000 distinct CDR3 sequences listed, approximately 86% were seen once. The CDR3 is made up of 14 amino acids. The germline CDR1 and CDR2 sequences are SGHRS and YFSETQ. Previously, flow cytometry had revealed CD8+CD57+ cell expansion in the patients chosen for sequencing. Blood came from patients not yet given any therapy. Points on this clonotype: Its antigen is not identified. The germline gene is not matched at one end of the junction; a read error may be the cause.

Findings of the study overall: Patients and controls were found to share about 31 CD8+ CDR3 sequences.

Input material: sorted CD4+, CD8+, or CD8+CD57+ T cells (not recorded which) from PBMCs. V and J are TRBV5-1 and TRBJ2-3, with D unclear. The clonotype originates from a human donor with aplastic anemia. CDR3 protein: CASSLEGDRNTQYF. In DNA form, the CDR3 reads TGTGCCAGCAGCTTAGAAGGAGACCGGAATACGCAGTATTTT.